A single sample gave rise to the 32 T cell receptor beta chains below, sequenced in a study of shared clonotypes between healthy human individuals. The table came from immunoSEQ multiplex PCR; TCRdb's copy has only in-frame clones and leaves some out. The data show about 1 million clones, more than 75% seen once. Sample: memory CD4+ T cells from PBMCs. Subset meaning: CD45RA-negative fraction. These receptors all come from a man aged 18-30 years in good health. Some clones in this sample may be carry-over from other donors' samples.

This sequence joins TRBV29-1 and TRBJ1-4; 7 bases map to TRBD1. V trimming: 0 bases; J trimming: 10 bases; junction bases outside the gene matches: 11. CDR1 is SQVTM and CDR2 is ANQGSEA in the germline V gene. The CDR3 length is 15 residues. CDR3 amino acids: CSVEDRNRGRGKLFF. The CDR3 nucleotides read TGCAGCGTTGAAGATCGGAACAGGGGACGTGGAAAACTGTTTTTT.

The rearrangement links TRBV5-1 to TRBJ2-7; a weak D match, TRBD1 (6 bases). V gave up 0 bases and J gave up 0 bases, with 16 bases separating them. The CDR3 length is 17 residues. The germline V gene has CDR1 SGHRS and CDR2 YFSETQ. The CDR3 region is CASSLGGHSKISYEQYF. The CDR3 DNA follows: TGCGCCAGCAGCTTGGGGGGACATAGTAAAATCTCCTACGAGCAGTACTTC.

This sequence joins TRBV7-2 and TRBJ2-1, with D uncertain. CDR3 size: 13 residues. Looked up from germline, CDR1 is SGHTA and CDR2 is FQGNSA. With 1 base removed from V and 4 bases from J, the gap between germline ends came to 5 bases. The CDR3 is CASSLVQYNEQFF. CDR3 bases: TGTGCCAGCAGCTTAGTTCAATACAATGAGCAGTTCTTC.

The chain uses TRBV5-6 and TRBJ1-3; D ambiguous. CDR3 size: 16 residues. V dropped 2 bases and J dropped 6 bases, with 18 bases sitting between them. Germline V lookup: CDR1 SGHDT, CDR2 YYEEEE. The CDR3 is CASSFSGELRENTIYF. The CDR3 nucleotides are TGTGCCAGCAGCTTTTCAGGAGAGTTACGAGAAAACACCATATATTTT.

Only a few counts were recorded for this clone. In nucleotides, the CDR3 is TGTGCCAGCAGCCCAGGAGCGGGTAGCTCCTACAATGAGCAGTTCTTC. Its translation: CASSPGAGSSYNEQFF. The chain combines TRBV7-2 with TRBJ2-1; possible D gene TRBD2, 6 bases. The CDR3 has 16 amino acids. Trimming stripped 5 bases from V and 0 bases from J, with 14 bases between. Germline CDR1 SGHTA, CDR2 FQGNSA.

CDR3 region: CASSSSGGPYEQYF. DNA of the CDR3: TGTGCCAGCAGCTCTTCCGGAGGGCCCTACGAGCAGTACTTC. V gene TRBV7-2 combines with J gene TRBJ2-7; D is possibly TRBD2 (6 bases). Trimming pared 4 bases from V and 2 bases from J, leaving 12 bases between. The CDR3 is 14 amino acids. Germline V lookup: CDR1 SGHTA, CDR2 FQGNSA.

The rearrangement joins TRBV5-1 to TRBJ2-1; the D is unclear. This CDR3 is built from 9 residues. V lost 7 bases and J 10 bases, leaving 6 bases between the germline ends. Per germline, CDR1 SGHRS and CDR2 YFSETQ. The CDR3 here is CASDNEQFF. CDR3 DNA sequence: TGCGCCAGCGATAACGAGCAGTTCTTC. Drawing the rest from reference TRBV5-1 and TRBJ2-1, the complete variable domain is KAGVTQTPRYLIKTRGQQVTLSCSPISGHRSVSWYQQTPGQGLQFLFEYFSETQRNKGNFPGRFSGRQFSNSRSEMNVSTLELGDSALYLCASDNEQFFGPGTRLTVL.

This clone was counted once. This sequence is one base from a far larger clone and is likely a read error. The chain is built from TRBV7-9 and TRBJ2-1; 11 bases align to TRBD2. This CDR3 is 18 amino acids long. Per the germline V gene, CDR1 is SEHNR and CDR2 is FQNEAQ (reference sequence). Trimming cost V 5 bases and J 7 bases; bases outside gene matches: 16. The CDR3 DNA sequence: TGTGCCAGCAGCCCAAGAGGGCGACTAGCGGGACTCCGGAATGAGCAGTTCTTC. It yields the protein CASSPRGRLAGLRNEQFF.

This clone was seen a handful of times. The chain has TRBV19 and TRBJ2-1; the match to TRBD2 covers 10 bases. This CDR3 comprises 14 residues. The germline V gene encodes CDR1 LNHDA and CDR2 SQIVND (reference sequence). V was clipped by 3 bases and J by 15 bases; unmatched bases: 11. This CDR3 is CASSIRGSGRARFF. The CDR3 region has the DNA TGTGCCAGTAGTATTCGAGGGAGCGGGAGGGCGCGGTTCTTC. Full variable domain (missing parts from reference TRBV19 and TRBJ2-1): DGGITQSPKYLFRKEGQNVTLSCEQNLNHDAMYWYRQDPGQGLRLIYYSQIVNDFQKGDIAEGYSVSREKKESFPLTVTSAQKNPTAFYLCASSIRGSGRARFFGPGTRLTVL.

The chain is built from TRBV2 and TRBJ1-4; TRBD1 agrees at 10 bases. CDR1 is SNHLY and CDR2 is FYNNEI in the germline V gene. The junction had 5 bases not matched to a gene; V was cut back by 6 bases and J by 7 bases. This CDR3 region has 14 residues. CDR3 residues: CASRRDRGPEKLFF. CDR3 coding DNA: TGTGCCAGCAGACGAGACAGGGGGCCTGAAAAACTGTTTTTT.

V is TRBV6-1 and J is TRBJ1-4; D perhaps matches TRBD1 (6 bases). Germline loops: CDR1 MNHNS, CDR2 SASEGT. This CDR3 is built from 16 residues. V was cut by 4 bases and J by 0 bases, with 12 bases left in between. The CDR3 loop reads CASSARGAATNEKLFF. The CDR3 DNA reads TGTGCCAGCAGTGCCCGGGGGGCCGCAACTAATGAAAAACTGTTTTTT.

As to this clone: Different DNA sequences within this sample yield the same CDR3. The chain couples TRBV9 to TRBJ2-2; D gene uncertain. Deletions cut 0 bases from V and 5 bases from J, with 8 bases between. The CDR3 has 14 residues. Germline CDR1 SGDLS, CDR2 YYNGEE. CDR3 nucleotides: TGTGCCAGCAGCGTAGCTACCGGGACCGGGGAGCTGTTTTTT. Its translation is CASSVATGTGELFF.

This chain connects TRBV4-1 to TRBJ2-7; 8 bases agree with TRBD2. The CDR3 sequence is 14 residues long. Unmatched junction bases numbered 5, after V lost 4 bases and J lost 3 bases. Per germline, CDR1 MGHRA and CDR2 YSYEKL. The CDR3 DNA follows: TGCGCCAGCAGCCGACTAGCGCGGGACTACGAGCAGTACTTC. Amino acid sequence: CASSRLARDYEQYF.

This sequence joins TRBV18 and TRBJ2-1, with 7 bases identical to TRBD1. Losses at the gene ends were 2 bases for V and 2 bases for J; bases not matched to a gene: 6. The germline V gene encodes CDR1 KGHSH and CDR2 LQKENI. This CDR3 contains 16 residues. The CDR3 reads CASSPEGQGAYNEQFF. For the CDR3, the DNA is TGTGCCAGCTCACCAGAAGGGCAGGGGGCCTACAATGAGCAGTTCTTC.

V usage is TRBV6-5 and J usage is TRBJ1-5, with 8 positions matching TRBD1. CDR3 size: 14 residues. The V gene's germline CDR1 is MNHEY and CDR2 SVGAGI. With 6 bases clipped from V and 4 bases from J, the junction kept 5 bases outside the gene matches. CDR3 nucleotide sequence: TGTGCCAGCAGGAGACAGGGGTTGAATCAGCCCCAGCATTTT. Amino acids: CASRRQGLNQPQHF.

This sequence joins TRBV27 and TRBJ2-6; D is undetermined. From germline, CDR1 is MNHEY and CDR2 SMNVEV (reference sequence). Trimming took off 5 bases at V and 0 bases at J, with 2 bases between the two ends. CDR3 length equals 13 residues. CDR3 sequence reads: CASSGSGANVLTF. The DNA of the CDR3 is TGTGCCAGCAGTGGCTCTGGGGCCAACGTCCTGACTTTC.

The CDR3 is CASNGKAAYQETQYF. DNA of the CDR3: TGTGCCAGCAACGGCAAAGCGGCTTACCAAGAGACCCAGTACTTC. This chain connects TRBV6-6 to TRBJ2-5; maybe TRBD2 (5 bases). The CDR3 is 15 residues long. The V gene's germline CDR1 is MNHNY and CDR2 SVGAGI (reference sequence). The V and J ends lost 7 bases and 0 bases respectively, with 15 bases between them.

The chain employs TRBV5-1 and TRBJ2-1, with 10 bases fitting TRBD2. J lost 5 bases, V lost 1 base, and 3 bases had no gene match. The CDR3 extends over 15 amino acids. From germline, CDR1 is SGHRS and CDR2 YFSETQ. CDR3 DNA sequence: TGCGCCAGCAGCTTGCTACTAGCGGGAAACAATGAGCAGTTCTTC. Protein: CASSLLLAGNNEQFF. Supplemented by reference TRBV5-1 and TRBJ2-1, the full variable domain reads KAGVTQTPRYLIKTRGQQVTLSCSPISGHRSVSWYQQTPGQGLQFLFEYFSETQRNKGNFPGRFSGRQFSNSRSEMNVSTLELGDSALYLCASSLLLAGNNEQFFGPGTRLTVL.

This sequence joins TRBV14 and TRBJ2-2; tentative D call: TRBD1 (6 bases). With 6 bases removed from V and 5 bases from J, the gap between germline ends came to 10 bases. Germline CDR1 is SGHDN and CDR2 is FVKESK. The CDR3 has 13 amino acids. DNA for the CDR3: TGTGCCAGCAGACGAGGGGGTACCGGGGAGCTGTTTTTT. This encodes CASRRGGTGELFF. Based on the CDR3 plus reference TRBV14 and TRBJ2-2, the full variable domain is EAGVTQFPSHSVIEKGQTVTLRCDPISGHDNLYWYRRVMGKEIKFLLHFVKESKQDESGMPNNRFLAERTGGTYSTLKVQPAELEDSGVYFCASRRGGTGELFFGEGSRLTVL.

The chain is built from TRBV18 and TRBJ2-1; 9 nucleotides line up with TRBD2. The trim removed 2 bases at V and 5 bases at J, leaving 4 bases unmatched. The CDR3 length is 15 residues. The germline V gene encodes CDR1 KGHSH and CDR2 LQKENI. CDR3 in DNA: TGTGCCAGCTCACCATCGCGACTAGCGGACAATGAGCAGTTCTTC. Its protein is CASSPSRLADNEQFF.

This clone was detected a few times. DNA for the CDR3: TGTGCCAGCAGCTTGGGAGGGGGAGCGGATACGCAGTATTTT. Translating gives CASSLGGGADTQYF. This rearrangement joins TRBV7-8 to TRBJ2-3; tentative D call: TRBD2 (7 bases). The V gene's germline CDR1 is SGHVS and CDR2 FQNEAQ. The CDR3 has 14 amino acids. Trimming removed 3 bases at V and 6 bases at J, with 13 bases between. Supplemented by reference TRBV7-8 and TRBJ2-3, the full variable domain reads GAGVSQSPRYKVAKRGQDVALRCDPISGHVSLFWYQQALGQGPEFLTYFQNEAQLDKSGLPSDRFFAERPEGSVSTLKIQRTQQEDSAVYLCASSLGGGADTQYFGPGTRLTVL.

In regard to this clone: This clone may be a read error of a much larger clone one base away. The chain's CDR3 is CANSSPSFVTGSTDTQYF. CDR3 DNA: TGTGCCAACAGTTCCCCCTCTTTCGTGACAGGAAGCACAGATACGCAGTATTTT. V gene TRBV28 combines with J gene TRBJ2-3; tentative D call: TRBD1 (6 bases). There are 18 residues in the CDR3. Germline-derived CDR1 and CDR2 are MDHEN and SYDVKM.

As for this clone: A much larger clonotype is one base distant, so this may be a read error. The V and J genes are TRBV7-9 and TRBJ1-1; TRBD1 might be the D (5 bases). Trimming removed 1 base at V and 6 bases at J, with 9 bases between. This CDR3 comprises 13 residues. The germline gives CDR1 SEHNR, CDR2 FQNEAQ (reference sequence). CDR3 coding DNA: TGTGCCAGCAGCTTAGGGGGGAGGGCTGAAGCTTTCTTT. This sequence encodes CASSLGGRAEAFF.

The genes are TRBV6-5 and TRBJ1-6, with D unclear. The CDR3 has 12 amino acids. V dropped 6 bases and J dropped 15 bases, with 15 bases sitting between them. Germline-derived CDR1 and CDR2 are MNHEY and SVGAGI. The CDR3 here is CASRDPGSLLHF. The CDR3 DNA is TGTGCCAGCAGGGACCCGGGGTCTCTCCTCCACTTT.

V gene TRBV27 combines with J gene TRBJ1-1; D is unresolved. Germline V lookup: CDR1 MNHEY, CDR2 SMNVEV (reference sequence). V gave up 3 bases and J gave up 1 base, with 12 bases separating them. This CDR3 is 15 amino acids long. The DNA for the CDR3 is TGTGCCAGCAGTTTTATTGCCGCAAGGAACACTGAAGCTTTCTTT. Translating gives CASSFIAARNTEAFF.

The chain carries TRBV29-1 and TRBJ2-2; D is unclear. The V gene lost 5 bases and the J gene lost 1 base, with 11 bases spanning the gap. The CDR3 covers 14 residues. Germline CDR1 and CDR2: SQVTM and ANQGSEA. Here the CDR3 reads CSVSTVLNTGELFF. The CDR3 DNA reads TGCAGCGTTTCTACAGTACTGAACACCGGGGAGCTGTTTTTT.

The CDR3 region is CASSYSQATLSNEQYF. In DNA form, the CDR3 reads TGTGCCAGCAGTTACTCCCAGGCTACCCTATCCAACGAGCAGTACTTC. This chain connects TRBV6-6 to TRBJ2-7; D is uncertain. Trimming cost V 0 bases and J 5 bases, with 17 bases left between them. Germline lookup yields CDR1 MNHNY and CDR2 SVGAGI (reference sequence). The CDR3 loop spans 16 amino acids.

In its sample, this clone was seen a few times. The rearrangement links TRBV5-6 to TRBJ2-2, with 7 bases lining up with TRBD1. Germline CDR1 SGHDT, CDR2 YYEEEE. The CDR3 length is 18 residues. V lost 0 bases, J lost 5 bases, and 13 bases stayed unmatched. The CDR3 nucleotides read TGTGCCAGCAGCTTGGGGCTAACAGGGGTTCGGAAAACCGGGGAGCTGTTTTTT. Encoded protein: CASSLGLTGVRKTGELFF.

This chain uses TRBV11-2 with TRBJ2-1; 8 bases line up with TRBD1. Looked up from germline, CDR1 is SGHAT and CDR2 is FQNNGV. V was pared by 4 bases and J by 2 bases, with 4 bases of the junction left unmatched. This CDR3 contains 15 residues. The CDR3 DNA reads TGTGCCAGCAGCTCTGGACAGGGAGCCTACAATGAGCAGTTCTTC. Encoded protein: CASSSGQGAYNEQFF.

This chain uses TRBV5-1 with TRBJ1-3; D call uncertain. Germline V gene lookup returns CDR1 SGHRS and CDR2 YFSETQ. V lost 4 bases, J lost 0 bases, and 11 bases lay in between. This CDR3 comprises 15 residues. This chain's CDR3 is CASSQTQNSGNTIYF. In DNA form, the CDR3 reads TGCGCCAGCAGCCAAACACAGAACTCTGGAAACACCATATATTTT. Drawing the rest from reference TRBV5-1 and TRBJ1-3, the complete variable domain is KAGVTQTPRYLIKTRGQQVTLSCSPISGHRSVSWYQQTPGQGLQFLFEYFSETQRNKGNFPGRFSGRQFSNSRSEMNVSTLELGDSALYLCASSQTQNSGNTIYFGEGSWLTVV.

A remark on this clone: At the DNA level, this CDR3 is encoded by other sequences in the same sample as well. The chain employs TRBV5-4 and TRBJ2-3; tentatively, D is TRBD1 (6 bases). CDR3 length: 13 residues. The germline CDR1 and CDR2 sequences are SGHNT and YYREEE (reference sequence). Trimming removed 4 bases at V and 3 bases at J, with 9 bases between. Here the CDR3 DNA reads TGTGCCAGCAGCCCTACAGGGACAGATACGCAGTATTTT. It translates to CASSPTGTDTQYF.

The chain joins TRBV5-1 to TRBJ1-2, with D unclear. This CDR3 contains 14 residues. CDR1 is SGHRS, CDR2 YFSETQ, per germline. V lost 1 base and J 3 bases, leaving 10 bases between the germline ends. The CDR3 loop is CASSLMGSDYGYTF. For the CDR3, the DNA is TGCGCCAGCAGCTTGATGGGCTCGGACTATGGCTACACCTTC. The full variable domain, in which reference TRBV5-1 and TRBJ1-2 provide the parts outside the CDR3, is KAGVTQTPRYLIKTRGQQVTLSCSPISGHRSVSWYQQTPGQGLQFLFEYFSETQRNKGNFPGRFSGRQFSNSRSEMNVSTLELGDSALYLCASSLMGSDYGYTFGSGTRLTVV.